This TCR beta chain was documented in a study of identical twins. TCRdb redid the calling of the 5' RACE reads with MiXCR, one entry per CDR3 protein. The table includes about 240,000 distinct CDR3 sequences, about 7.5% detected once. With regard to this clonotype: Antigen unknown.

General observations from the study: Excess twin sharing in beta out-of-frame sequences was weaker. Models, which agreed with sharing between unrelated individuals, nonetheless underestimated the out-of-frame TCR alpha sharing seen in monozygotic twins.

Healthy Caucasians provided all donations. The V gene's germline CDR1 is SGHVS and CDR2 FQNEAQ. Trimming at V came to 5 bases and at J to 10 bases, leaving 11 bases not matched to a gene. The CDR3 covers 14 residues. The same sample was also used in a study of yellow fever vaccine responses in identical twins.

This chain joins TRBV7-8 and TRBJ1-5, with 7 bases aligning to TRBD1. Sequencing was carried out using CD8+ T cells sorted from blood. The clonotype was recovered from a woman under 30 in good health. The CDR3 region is CASSTDRDDSPQHF. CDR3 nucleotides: TGTGCCAGCAGCACCGACAGGGATGATTCCCCCCAGCATTTT.